These 18 T cell receptor beta chains came from one sample sequenced in a study of blood T cell repertoires in COVID-19 (TCRdb year 2020). Receptor amplification or capture employed the immunoSEQ multiplex PCR assay. The clones in this table, taken by TCRdb from immuneACCESS, are in-frame only. Not every clone is retained; where verified, under half of the shortfall comes from an unresolved V gene, and the cause of the rest is unknown. Counted in this sample were 200,000 to 250,000 clones; approximately 85% of them appeared once. 6% to 8.5% of the sample belongs to the ten largest clones. Source material: peripheral blood. These receptor sequences come from a woman in her fifties or sixties with active or convalescent COVID-19.

The genes are TRBV5-1 and TRBJ1-4, with 9 bases lining up with TRBD1. V lost 4 bases, J lost 8 bases, and 6 bases stayed unmatched. Germline V gene sequence: CDR1 SGHRS, CDR2 YFSETQ. The CDR3 has 14 amino acids. CDR3 loop: CASSLDRGGEKLFF. The CDR3 bases are TGCGCCAGCAGCCTGGACAGGGGAGGCGAAAAACTGTTTTTT.

This clone occurred a few times. The rearrangement uses TRBV5-4 and TRBJ2-2; 7 positions match TRBD2. Germline loops: CDR1 SGHNT, CDR2 YYREEE (reference sequence). With V trimmed by 4 bases and J by 0 bases, 9 bases remained unmatched. CDR3 length equals 17 residues. CDR3 sequence reads: CASSGGVRSPNTGELFF. In DNA form, the CDR3 reads TGTGCCAGCAGCGGGGGGGTCAGGTCCCCGAACACCGGGGAGCTGTTTTTT.

The chain is built from TRBV24-1 and TRBJ2-3; 9 nucleotides line up with TRBD1. V trimming: 3 bases; J trimming: 3 bases; junction bases outside the gene matches: 9. Germline values: CDR1 KGHDR, CDR2 SFDVKD. The CDR3 spans 17 residues. As DNA, the CDR3 is TGTGCCACCAGTGATAACCGACAGGGGGGCCGGACAGATACGCAGTATTTT. Amino acids: CATSDNRQGGRTDTQYF.

The chain carries TRBV6-4 and TRBJ2-7; D might be TRBD1 (6 bases). The CDR3 runs to 15 residues. Trimming took 3 bases from V and 0 from J, leaving 12 bases between them. Per the germline V gene, CDR1 is MRHNA and CDR2 is SNTAGT. The CDR3 DNA follows: TGTGCCAGCAGTGAATCGACAGGTAGCTCCTACGAGCAGTACTTC. This encodes CASSESTGSSYEQYF.

The chain carries TRBV9 and TRBJ2-7; 9 positions agree with TRBD1. The V segment lost 3 bases and the J segment 5 bases; nucleotides outside the gene matches: 9. Germline V CDR1 and CDR2: SGDLS, YYNGEE. The CDR3 covers 15 residues. CDR3 in amino acids: CASSASGQGIHEQYF. Written as DNA, the CDR3 is TGTGCCAGCAGCGCTTCAGGACAGGGGATCCACGAGCAGTACTTC.

The chain is built from TRBV5-4 and TRBJ1-2, with D perhaps TRBD1 (5 bases). Germline loops: CDR1 SGHNT, CDR2 YYREEE (reference sequence). This CDR3 is 13 amino acids long. The V gene lost 2 bases and the J gene lost 0 bases, with 5 bases spanning the gap. This chain's CDR3 is CASSLQANYGYTF. CDR3 sequence (DNA): TGTGCCAGCAGCTTACAGGCTAACTATGGCTACACCTTC.

Note on this clone: The same CDR3 arises from other DNA sequences in this sample as well. The CDR3 DNA sequence: TGCGCCAGCAGTCCGGGACAGGGGGCCGGACAGCCCCAGCATTTT. It specifies CASSPGQGAGQPQHF. The chain joins TRBV5-1 to TRBJ1-5; TRBD1 matches at 12 bases. V shed 5 bases, J shed 7 bases, and the junction held 7 bases outside the gene matches. CDR1 and CDR2 (germline): SGHRS, YFSETQ. This CDR3 is built from 15 residues.

V gene TRBV7-9 combines with J gene TRBJ2-2; the D is unclear. Germline assignment: CDR1 SEHNR and CDR2 FQNEAQ (reference sequence). V lost 4 bases to trimming and J lost 1 base, with 10 bases between them. The CDR3 consists of 15 residues. CDR3 sequence (DNA): TGTGCCAGCAGCTACCAAAAGCGGAACACCGGGGAGCTGTTTTTT. Its translation is CASSYQKRNTGELFF.

This sequence joins TRBV28 and TRBJ2-7; 11 bases line up with TRBD2. V lost 6 bases to trimming and J lost 0 bases; unmatched junction nucleotides: 4. The germline CDR1 and CDR2 sequences are MDHEN and SYDVKM. The CDR3 is 15 amino acids. The CDR3 coding sequence is TGTGCCAGCAGCGACCTAGCGGGAGGCTCCTACGAGCAGTACTTC. Translating it yields CASSDLAGGSYEQYF.

This clone was seen a handful of times. This sequence joins TRBV6-5 and TRBJ2-5; 7 bases align to TRBD1. The V segment lost 5 bases and the J segment 1 base; nucleotides outside the gene matches: 1. The CDR3 has 13 amino acids. In germline, CDR1 is MNHEY, CDR2 SVGAGI. CDR3 region: CASSRTGQETQYF. DNA for the CDR3: TGTGCCAGCAGTCGGACAGGCCAAGAGACCCAGTACTTC.

CDR3 DNA sequence: TGTGCCAGCAGCGAACAGGGGGCCCCACGCGAGTGGTTCTTC. This gives the protein CASSEQGAPREWFF. The chain links TRBV7-9 to TRBJ2-1; 9 bases map to TRBD1. The CDR3 runs to 14 residues. Unmatched junction bases numbered 14, after V lost 5 bases and J lost 15 bases. Per germline, CDR1 SEHNR and CDR2 FQNEAQ (reference sequence).

The chain joins TRBV7-5 to TRBJ1-6; the D segment call TRBD1 is taken from the table without a DNA check. TRBV7-5 is a pseudogene locus. The CDR3 is 18 amino acids. CDR3 loop: CVRSLSSRQSNYNSPLHF. CDR3 DNA: TGTGTCAGAAGCTTAAGTTCCCGACAGTCGAATTATAATTCACCCCTCCACTTT.

This clone turned up a few times. This chain joins TRBV4-2 and TRBJ2-3; TRBD1 might be the D (6 bases). Trimming pared 0 bases from V and 0 bases from J, leaving 7 bases between. Germline loops: CDR1 LGHNA, CDR2 YNFKEQ. This CDR3 region has 15 residues. CDR3 DNA: TGTGCCAGCAGCCAAGAAGGACAGAGCACAGATACGCAGTATTTT. It codes for CASSQEGQSTDTQYF.

The rearrangement joins TRBV7-9 to TRBJ1-1; D gene uncertain. Germline values: CDR1 SEHNR, CDR2 FQNEAQ (reference sequence). This CDR3 region has 14 residues. V was shortened by 1 base and J by 1 base, with 7 bases between the two germline ends. DNA of the CDR3: TGTGCCAGCAGCTTAGAACAGCCGAACACTGAAGCTTTCTTT. Translated: CASSLEQPNTEAFF. Combining the CDR3 with reference TRBV7-9 and TRBJ1-1 gives the whole variable domain DTGVSQNPRHKITKRGQNVTFRCDPISEHNRLYWYRQTLGQGPEFLTYFQNEAQLEKSRLLSDRFSAERPKGSFSTLEIQRTEQGDSAMYLCASSLEQPNTEAFFGQGTRLTVV.

The chain couples TRBV5-4 to TRBJ2-3; possible D gene TRBD2, 5 bases. The germline V gene has CDR1 SGHNT and CDR2 YYREEE (reference sequence). CDR3 length equals 13 residues. Trimming removed 4 bases at V and 6 bases at J, with 12 bases between. The CDR3 is CASSLGVGDTQYF. The CDR3, as DNA: TGTGCCAGCAGCCTGGGAGTGGGCGATACGCAGTATTTT.

V is TRBV6-5 and J is TRBJ1-5, with 9 bases aligning to TRBD1. J lost 3 bases, V lost 5 bases, and 5 bases had no gene match. Looked up from germline, CDR1 is MNHEY and CDR2 is SVGAGI. The CDR3 extends over 15 amino acids. CDR3 residues: CASSPDRGFNQPQHF. Written as DNA, the CDR3 is TGTGCCAGCAGTCCGGACAGGGGCTTCAATCAGCCCCAGCATTTT.

The chain couples TRBV6-1 to TRBJ2-2; D is undetermined. Germline lookup yields CDR1 MNHNS and CDR2 SASEGT. The CDR3 spans 16 residues. With 4 bases removed from V and 4 bases from J, the gap between germline ends came to 16 bases. The CDR3 region is CASSAPLGLGTGELFF. CDR3 in DNA: TGTGCCAGCAGTGCACCGCTAGGCCTAGGCACCGGGGAGCTGTTTTTT.

This clone was seen just once. V usage is TRBV28 and J usage is TRBJ1-1, with a tentative D call TRBD1 (5 bases). There are 15 residues in the CDR3. Germline assignment: CDR1 MDHEN and CDR2 SYDVKM. Trimming took 6 bases from V and 0 from J, leaving 14 bases between them. The DNA for the CDR3 is TGTGCCAGCAGAGAAGCAGGGTTCGTGAACACTGAAGCTTTCTTT. It encodes CASREAGFVNTEAFF.